One and the same sample provided the 14 T cell receptor beta chains below, sequenced in a study of T-cell reconstitution after alpha-beta-depleted transplantation in children. Molecular barcoding with unique molecular identifiers was used for the TCRbeta library. TCRdb analysed the PCR reads with MiXCR anew, one entry per CDR3 protein. Of hundreds of thousands of distinct CDR3 sequences in the sample, more than 20% were seen once. Material: PBMCs, mostly from graft donor cells, obtained 360 days after TCRalphabeta/CD19-depleted stem cell transplant. All receptors come from a boy under three years old who had a stem cell transplant for acute myeloid leukemia, so the T cells may come from the graft donor.

With regard to this clonotype: A clone one base away is much larger, so this may be a read error. The chain joins TRBV29-1 to TRBJ2-7; D is unclear. The CDR3 runs 12 residues. Germline values: CDR1 SQVTM, CDR2 ANQGSEA. DNA for the CDR3: TGCAGCGTTGAATCAGAGCTCTACGACCAGTACTTC. Protein: CSVESELYDQYF.

This clonotype showed up just a few times. The gene calls are TRBV12-3 or TRBV12-4 and TRBJ2-3, with TRBD2 matching 9 bases. Trimming took 5 bases from V and 9 from J; bases not matched to a gene: 9. There are 14 residues in the CDR3. This chain's CDR3 is CASSPIAGAGTQYF. CDR3 sequence (DNA): TGTGCCAGCAGTCCCATAGCGGGAGCGGGAACGCAGTATTTT.

The V call is TRBV6-1, the J call TRBJ2-1; the D gene could be TRBD1 or TRBD2 (6 bases each). This CDR3 comprises 16 residues. Germline values: CDR1 MNHNS, CDR2 SASEGT. The V end lost 6 bases, the J end lost 6 bases, and 21 bases lay between the germline ends. The CDR3 spells CASSPGTPYGGNEQFF. DNA of the CDR3: TGTGCCAGCAGCCCCGGGACACCTTACGGGGGCAATGAGCAGTTCTTC.

The V and J genes are TRBV4-1 and TRBJ1-5, with a weak D call TRBD1 (5 bases). This CDR3 comprises 15 residues. Germline V lookup: CDR1 MGHRA, CDR2 YSYEKL. Trimming pared 1 base from V and 3 bases from J, leaving 10 bases between. DNA for the CDR3: TGCGCCAGCAGCCAAGTGGCGGGGCCCAATCAGCCCCAGCATTTT. It specifies CASSQVAGPNQPQHF.

There are many counts of this clonotype. The CDR3 here is CASRDSYNQPQHF. In DNA, the CDR3 is TGTGCCAGCAGGGACAGCTACAATCAGCCCCAGCATTTT. This chain uses TRBV6-2 or TRBV6-3 with TRBJ1-5; D is possibly TRBD1 (6 bases). The V gene's germline CDR1 is MNHEY and CDR2 SVGEGT. V was cut by 6 bases and J by 3 bases, with 9 bases left in between. The CDR3 is 13 residues long.

V is TRBV2 and J is TRBJ2-2; TRBD1 aligns across 7 bases. Germline loops: CDR1 SNHLY, CDR2 FYNNEI. Losses at the gene ends were 4 bases for V and 6 bases for J; bases not matched to a gene: 20. The CDR3 runs 19 residues. CDR3 sequence: CASSAKGAPTLSPAGELFF. In DNA form, the CDR3 reads TGTGCCAGCAGTGCCAAGGGGGCCCCAACCCTTAGCCCAGCCGGGGAGCTGTTTTTT.

Many counts were recorded for this clonotype. The V gene is TRBV4-3, the J gene TRBJ2-5, with D perhaps assigned TRBD1 or TRBD2 (6 bases each). The CDR3 is 14 amino acids. Trimming took 0 bases from V and 5 from J, leaving 10 bases between them. Germline values: CDR1 LGHNA, CDR2 YSLEER. This chain's CDR3 is CASSQEMGGETQYF. CDR3 DNA: TGCGCCAGCAGCCAAGAGATGGGGGGCGAGACCCAGTACTTC.

The chain recombines TRBV20-1 with TRBJ1-6, with 9 bases identical to TRBD1. With V trimmed by 3 bases and J by 9 bases, 3 bases remained unmatched. CDR3 length equals 13 residues. Looked up from germline, CDR1 is DFQATT and CDR2 is SNEGSKA (reference sequence). CDR3 nucleotide sequence: TGCAGTGCTAGGGGACAGGGTTTTTCACCCCTCCACTTT. Its translation is CSARGQGFSPLHF.

This clonotype was counted only a few times. The V gene is TRBV20-1, the J gene TRBJ2-3, with 8 bases fitting TRBD1. The CDR3 consists of 15 residues. The germline V gene has CDR1 DFQATT and CDR2 SNEGSKA (reference sequence). Trimming took 5 bases from V and 1 from J; bases not matched to a gene: 8. The CDR3 nucleotides are TGCAGTGCTCAATCCGACAGGGGTGGCACAGATACGCAGTATTTT. Translated, it gives CSAQSDRGGTDTQYF.

This clonotype was counted a few times. V gene TRBV27 combines with J gene TRBJ2-1; 7 bases align to TRBD2. Germline-derived CDR1 and CDR2 are MNHEY and SMNVEV (reference sequence). J gave up 5 bases and V 0 bases, and 4 bases lay outside the gene matches. CDR3 size: 15 residues. In nucleotides, the CDR3 is TGTGCCAGCAGTTTATCGGGGGGGGTCAACAATGAGCAGTTCTTC. This sequence encodes CASSLSGGVNNEQFF.

The sample holds many counts of this clonotype. The CDR3 loop is CASSFPPALGDTQYF. The DNA for the CDR3 is TGTGCCAGCAGTTTCCCCCCTGCCCTTGGGGATACGCAGTATTTT. V and J are TRBV12-3 or TRBV12-4 and TRBJ2-3; D ambiguous. V was clipped by 3 bases and J by 6 bases, with 16 bases between them. The CDR3 runs to 15 residues.

The genes are TRBV12-3 or TRBV12-4 and TRBJ2-4; 9 bases fit TRBD2. Losses at the gene ends were 6 bases for V and 6 bases for J; bases not matched to a gene: 9. The CDR3 extends over 15 amino acids. In DNA form, the CDR3 reads TGTGCCAGCAGGATGGGGCTAGCGGGGAGAAACATTCAGTACTTC. Amino acid sequence: CASRMGLAGRNIQYF.

CDR3 region: CSVEGERGYTF. DNA for the CDR3: TGCAGCGTTGAAGGAGAGAGGGGCTACACCTTC. V is TRBV29-1 and J is TRBJ1-2; D is uncertain. The CDR3 is 11 amino acids. V was pared by 1 base and J by 8 bases, with 8 bases between. The germline V gene has CDR1 SQVTM and CDR2 ANQGSEA.

The sample holds a few counts of this clonotype. The rearrangement joins TRBV29-1 to TRBJ2-4; D uncertain. CDR3 length: 14 amino acids. The germline V and J ends were trimmed by 1 base and 2 bases, with 9 bases remaining between them. The V gene's germline CDR1 is SQVTM and CDR2 ANQGSEA. This CDR3 is CSVEGQSSKNIQYF. The CDR3 bases are TGCAGCGTTGAAGGTCAGTCTTCCAAAAACATTCAGTACTTC.